This T cell receptor beta chain came from a study of Ad26.COV2.S vaccination and SARS-CoV-2 variants. The repertoire was sequenced with immunoSEQ multiplex PCR; TCRdb's copy has only in-frame clones and lacks some. The table lists about 400,000 clones, around 91% of them singletons. Germline CDR1 reads MDHEN; CDR2 reads SYDVKM. The CDR3 extends over 14 amino acids. V lost 6 bases and J lost 5, with 14 bases in between. Treatment indicated: some 20 received Ad26.COV2.S at low or high dose, single or two shots; about 5 received placebo; per-sample allocation not given. Samples were taken on day 63 after the first vaccine or placebo injection.

This receptor was taken from a person aged 18 to 65 who received the Ad26.COV2.S COVID-19 vaccine or a placebo. The chain employs TRBV28 and TRBJ1-5, with D possibly matching TRBD1 (6 bases). Source: peripheral blood, taken in a trial of Ad26.COV2.S vaccine versus placebo. This CDR3 reads CASRLRDRYQPQHF. In nucleotides, the CDR3 is TGTGCCAGCAGACTTAGAGACAGGTATCAGCCCCAGCATTTT. The full variable domain, rest sourced from reference TRBV28 and TRBJ1-5, is DVKVTQSSRYLVKRTGEKVFLECVQDMDHENMFWYRQDPGLGLRLIYFSYDVKMKEKGDIPEGYSVSREKKERFSLILESASTNQTSMYLCASRLRDRYQPQHFGDGTRLSIL.